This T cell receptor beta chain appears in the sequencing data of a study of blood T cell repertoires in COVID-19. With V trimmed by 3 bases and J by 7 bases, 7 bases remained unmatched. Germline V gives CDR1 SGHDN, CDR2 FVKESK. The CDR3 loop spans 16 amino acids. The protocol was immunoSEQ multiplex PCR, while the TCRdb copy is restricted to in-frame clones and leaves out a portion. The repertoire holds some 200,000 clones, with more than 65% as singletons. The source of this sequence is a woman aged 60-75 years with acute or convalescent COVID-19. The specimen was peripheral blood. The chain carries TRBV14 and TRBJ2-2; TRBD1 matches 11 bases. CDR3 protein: CASSHLDRGRVGELFF. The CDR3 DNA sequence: TGTGCCAGCAGCCACCTGGACAGGGGGCGCGTCGGGGAGCTGTTTTTT. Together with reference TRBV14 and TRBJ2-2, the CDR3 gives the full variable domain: EAGVTQFPSHSVIEKGQTVTLRCDPISGHDNLYWYRRVMGKEIKFLLHFVKESKQDESGMPNNRFLAERTGGTYSTLKVQPAELEDSGVYFCASSHLDRGRVGELFFGEGSRLTVL.